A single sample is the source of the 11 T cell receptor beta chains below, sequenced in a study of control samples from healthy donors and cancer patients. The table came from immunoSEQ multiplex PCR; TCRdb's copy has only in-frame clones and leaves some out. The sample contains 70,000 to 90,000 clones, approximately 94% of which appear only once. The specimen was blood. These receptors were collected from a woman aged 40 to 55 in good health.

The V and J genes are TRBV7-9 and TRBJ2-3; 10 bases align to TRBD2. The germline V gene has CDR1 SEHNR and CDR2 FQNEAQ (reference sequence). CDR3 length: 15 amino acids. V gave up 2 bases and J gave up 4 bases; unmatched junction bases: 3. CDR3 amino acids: CASSLTGTSADTQYF. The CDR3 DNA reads TGTGCCAGCAGCTTAACCGGGACTAGCGCAGATACGCAGTATTTT.

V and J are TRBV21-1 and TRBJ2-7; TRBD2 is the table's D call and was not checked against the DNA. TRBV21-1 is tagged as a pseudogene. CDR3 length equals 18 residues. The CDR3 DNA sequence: TGTGCCAGTACTGCCTTGCCCGAGGGGCGGGAGAAGTCCTACGAGCAGTACTTC. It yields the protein CASTALPEGREKSYEQYF.

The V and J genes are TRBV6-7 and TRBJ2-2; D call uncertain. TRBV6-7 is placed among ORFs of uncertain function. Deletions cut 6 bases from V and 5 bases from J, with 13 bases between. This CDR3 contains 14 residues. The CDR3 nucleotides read TGTGCCAGCAGCCCCAAATTAAGGACCGGGGAGCTGTTTTTT. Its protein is CASSPKLRTGELFF.

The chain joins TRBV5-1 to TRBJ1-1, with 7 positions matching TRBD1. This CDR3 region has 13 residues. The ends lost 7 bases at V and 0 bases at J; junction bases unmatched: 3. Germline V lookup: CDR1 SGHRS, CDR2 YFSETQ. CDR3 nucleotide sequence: TGCGCCAGCGTGGGACAGTTGAACACTGAAGCTTTCTTT. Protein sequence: CASVGQLNTEAFF.

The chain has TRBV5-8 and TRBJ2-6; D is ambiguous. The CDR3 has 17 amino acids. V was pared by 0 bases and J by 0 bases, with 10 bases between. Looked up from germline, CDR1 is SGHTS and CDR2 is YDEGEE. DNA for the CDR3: TGTGCCAGCAGCTTGGTAATAGACCTCTCTGGGGCCAACGTCCTGACTTTC. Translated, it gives CASSLVIDLSGANVLTF.

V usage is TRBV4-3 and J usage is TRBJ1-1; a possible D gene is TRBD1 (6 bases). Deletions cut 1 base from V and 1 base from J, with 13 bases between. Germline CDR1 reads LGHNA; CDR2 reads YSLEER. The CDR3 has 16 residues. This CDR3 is CASSQGGGRTNTEAFF. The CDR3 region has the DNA TGCGCCAGCAGCCAAGGGGGGGGCAGGACGAACACTGAAGCTTTCTTT.

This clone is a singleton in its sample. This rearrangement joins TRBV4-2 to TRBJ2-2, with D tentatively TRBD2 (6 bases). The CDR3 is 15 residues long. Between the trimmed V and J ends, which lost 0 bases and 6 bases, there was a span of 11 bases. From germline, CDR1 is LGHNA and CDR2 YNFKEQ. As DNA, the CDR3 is TGTGCCAGCAGCCAAGATACCCAGCGGGCCGGGGAGCTGTTTTTT. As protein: CASSQDTQRAGELFF.

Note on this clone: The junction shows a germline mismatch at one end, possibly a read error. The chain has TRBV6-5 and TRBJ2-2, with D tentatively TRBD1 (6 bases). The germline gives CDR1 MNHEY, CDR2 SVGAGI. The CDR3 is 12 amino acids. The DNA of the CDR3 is TGTGCCAGCAGCATGGGGGCAGGGGAGCCGTTTTTT. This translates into CASSMGAGEPFF.

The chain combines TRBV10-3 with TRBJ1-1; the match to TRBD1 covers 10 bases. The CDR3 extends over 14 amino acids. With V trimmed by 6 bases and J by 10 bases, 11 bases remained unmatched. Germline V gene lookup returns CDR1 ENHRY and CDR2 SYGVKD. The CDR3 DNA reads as TGTGCCATCAGAACCGGGACAGGGGACGGGGGAGCTTTCTTT. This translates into CAIRTGTGDGGAFF.

For the CDR3, the DNA is TGTGCCAGCAGAAGACAGGGCTCGAAGAACACTGAAGCTTTCTTT. Translating it yields CASRRQGSKNTEAFF. The chain combines TRBV6-5 with TRBJ1-1; TRBD1 agrees at 7 bases. In germline, CDR1 is MNHEY, CDR2 SVGAGI. Losses at the gene ends were 6 bases for V and 1 base for J; bases not matched to a gene: 8. The CDR3 is 15 residues long.

The CDR3 sequence: CAISEHSSGTGHGKLFF. The CDR3 DNA reads TGTGCCATCAGTGAGCACTCTTCCGGGACAGGGCATGGAAAACTGTTTTTT. The chain couples TRBV10-3 to TRBJ1-4; 9 bases fit TRBD1. This CDR3 spans 17 amino acids. The germline CDR1 and CDR2 sequences are ENHRY and SYGVKD. Trimming cost V 2 bases and J 10 bases; bases outside gene matches: 14.